The 25 T cell receptor beta chains given below trace back to one sample, sequenced in a study of shared clonotypes between healthy human individuals. Libraries were prepared by immunoSEQ multiplex PCR; TCRdb keeps only in-frame clonotypes and omits some of them. Of 2 million to 2.5 million clones listed, approximately 93% are singletons. Sequences were obtained from naive CD4+ T cells from PBMCs. Subset defined: CD45RA+ positively selected. The receptors shown here come from a man between 18 and 35 years old in good health. Some clones in this sample may be carry-over from other donors' samples.

CDR3 nucleotide sequence: TGTGCCAGCAGCTTAGATTGGAATAGTTACGAGCAGTACTTC. It yields the protein CASSLDWNSYEQYF. The rearrangement uses TRBV11-1 and TRBJ2-7; D is undetermined. CDR1 is SGHAT, CDR2 FQDESV, per germline (reference sequence). V lost 1 base, J lost 4 bases, and 11 bases lay in between. The CDR3 is made up of 14 amino acids.

This clone has a handful of counts. The rearrangement joins TRBV18 to TRBJ1-5; 12 bases fit TRBD1. Germline V gene sequence: CDR1 KGHSH, CDR2 LQKENI. The CDR3 covers 16 residues. J gave up 6 bases and V 3 bases, and 6 bases lay outside the gene matches. For the CDR3, the DNA is TGTGCCAGCTCACCGGTGGGACAGGGGGCTGGTCAGCCCCAGCATTTT. This codes for CASSPVGQGAGQPQHF.

This CDR3 is CASSETGAGYTF. CDR3 bases: TGTGCCAGCAGCGAGACAGGGGCCGGCTACACCTTC. The J gene is TRBJ1-2, the V gene TRBV11-1, with 8 bases lining up with TRBD1. The CDR3 is 12 amino acids. With 5 bases clipped from V and 8 bases from J, the junction kept 4 bases outside the gene matches. Germline V gene data show CDR1 as SGHAT and CDR2 as FQDESV (reference sequence).

V and J are TRBV27 and TRBJ2-7, with 11 bases fitting TRBD2. The germline V gene encodes CDR1 MNHEY and CDR2 SMNVEV (reference sequence). The V gene end was trimmed by 1 base and the J gene end by 2 bases; junction bases not matched to a gene: 7. This CDR3 is built from 17 residues. This CDR3 is CASSLLSTSGVTYEQYF. DNA of the CDR3: TGTGCCAGCAGTTTATTGTCGACTAGCGGGGTTACCTACGAGCAGTACTTC.

The chain is built from TRBV12-5 and TRBJ2-7; D may be TRBD1 (6 bases). The length of the CDR3 is 13 residues. V lost 5 bases to trimming and J lost 3 bases, with 11 bases between them. Germline CDR1 reads LGHNT; CDR2 reads FRNRAP. The chain's CDR3 is CASGRDTLYEQYF. CDR3 DNA sequence: TGTGCTAGTGGTAGGGACACCCTCTACGAGCAGTACTTC.

The gene calls are TRBV11-3 and TRBJ2-2; D is undetermined. The CDR3 is 14 amino acids. Germline V gene sequence: CDR1 SGHNT, CDR2 YENEEA. With 1 base removed from V and 3 bases from J, the gap between germline ends came to 6 bases. The CDR3 loop is CASSLVLDTGELFF. In DNA, the CDR3 is TGTGCCAGCAGCTTAGTTTTGGACACCGGGGAGCTGTTTTTT.

The rearrangement links TRBV9 to TRBJ2-2; D ambiguous. The CDR3 runs 14 residues. V dropped 5 bases and J dropped 0 bases, with 8 bases sitting between them. Per the germline V gene, CDR1 is SGDLS and CDR2 is YYNGEE. CDR3: CASRGIANTGELFF. CDR3 sequence (DNA): TGTGCCAGCAGAGGGATAGCGAACACCGGGGAGCTGTTTTTT.

This chain uses TRBV5-4 with TRBJ2-6; D call uncertain. With 2 bases removed from V and 4 bases from J, the gap between germline ends came to 13 bases. Germline V gene sequence: CDR1 SGHNT, CDR2 YYREEE (reference sequence). The CDR3 runs to 16 residues. In nucleotides, the CDR3 is TGTGCCAGCAGCTTAGAGAGGCAGAGGGGGGCCAACGTCCTGACTTTC. It codes for CASSLERQRGANVLTF.

V and J are TRBV4-2 and TRBJ2-4; tentative D call: TRBD1 (5 bases). The CDR3 runs to 16 residues. The germline V and J ends were trimmed by 5 bases and 2 bases, with 16 bases remaining between them. Germline CDR1 reads LGHNA; CDR2 reads YNFKEQ. The CDR3 is CASSIGAQLTKNIQYF. For the CDR3, the DNA is TGTGCCAGCAGCATAGGGGCCCAGCTAACCAAAAACATTCAGTACTTC.

The V and J genes are TRBV5-1 and TRBJ2-7; D possibly matches TRBD1 or TRBD2 (5 bases each). V was pared by 3 bases and J by 4 bases, with 26 bases between. This CDR3 has 18 residues. The germline gives CDR1 SGHRS, CDR2 YFSETQ. CDR3 sequence reads: CASSWDPPRRGSPYEQYF. The CDR3 DNA follows: TGCGCCAGCAGCTGGGACCCCCCCCGTCGAGGGTCCCCATACGAGCAGTACTTC.

The V call is TRBV27, the J call TRBJ1-2, with 10 bases that match TRBD1. Germline-derived CDR1 and CDR2 are MNHEY and SMNVEV (reference sequence). With V trimmed by 3 bases and J by 7 bases, 8 bases remained unmatched. The length of the CDR3 is 15 residues. The CDR3 coding sequence is TGTGCCAGCAGTTTGGACAGGGGGGCTTTGGGTGGCTACACCTTC. This encodes CASSLDRGALGGYTF.

This rearrangement joins TRBV9 to TRBJ1-4; D is uncertain. The CDR3 loop spans 14 amino acids. V shed 0 bases and J shed 0 bases, with 3 bases lying between them. Germline CDR1 and CDR2: SGDLS and YYNGEE. The CDR3 region is CASSVAPTNEKLFF. CDR3 sequence (DNA): TGTGCCAGCAGCGTAGCCCCAACTAATGAAAAACTGTTTTTT.

This chain links TRBV2 with TRBJ2-1, with TRBD1 matching over 12 bases. The CDR3 covers 14 residues. Germline values: CDR1 SNHLY, CDR2 FYNNEI. V lost 4 bases and J lost 8; bases outside the gene matches: 3. The CDR3 reads CASSAGTGGYEQFF. DNA for the CDR3: TGTGCCAGCAGTGCCGGGACAGGGGGCTATGAGCAGTTCTTC.

The gene calls are TRBV28 and TRBJ1-2, with TRBD1 as a possible D gene (6 bases). The V gene lost 6 bases and the J gene lost 4 bases, with 12 bases spanning the gap. The V gene's germline CDR1 is MDHEN and CDR2 SYDVKM. This CDR3 is built from 13 residues. In nucleotides, the CDR3 is TGTGCCAGCAGGACAGGCTGGACCTATGGCTACACCTTC. This gives the protein CASRTGWTYGYTF.

The rearrangement uses TRBV4-1 and TRBJ2-7; 7 bases are a match to TRBD2. Germline trimming cut 0 bases from V and 3 bases from J; bases unmatched to any gene: 5. This CDR3 has 15 amino acids. Looked up from germline, CDR1 is MGHRA and CDR2 is YSYEKL. The CDR3 bases are TGCGCCAGCAGCCAAGAGAGGGGAGGGATCTACGAGCAGTACTTC. Translation gives CASSQERGGIYEQYF.

Worth noting for this clone: Other DNA sequences in the same sample also yield this CDR3. The V gene is TRBV7-8, the J gene TRBJ2-7; 8 nucleotides line up with TRBD1. Germline CDR1 is SGHVS and CDR2 is FQNEAQ. The CDR3 sequence is 14 residues long. The trim removed 3 bases at V and 2 bases at J, leaving 3 bases unmatched. The CDR3 loop is CASSFDRGPYEQYF. The CDR3 nucleotides are TGTGCCAGCAGCTTCGACAGGGGCCCCTACGAGCAGTACTTC.

The rearrangement links TRBV5-1 to TRBJ2-7; weak D call: TRBD2 (5 bases). Trimming shortened V by 4 bases and J by 3 bases, and 8 bases separated the two germline ends. The germline V gene has CDR1 SGHRS and CDR2 YFSETQ. The CDR3 totals 12 residues. The CDR3 sequence: CASSTGLYEQYF. The CDR3 nucleotides read TGCGCCAGCAGCACCGGACTCTACGAGCAGTACTTC.

This chain connects TRBV7-3 to TRBJ1-1; 9 nucleotides match TRBD1. This CDR3 is built from 15 residues. The J segment lost 4 bases and the V segment lost 5 bases, leaving 8 bases of the junction unmatched. Germline loops: CDR1 SGHTA, CDR2 FQGTGA. The CDR3 protein is CASSPSRDRATEAFF. CDR3 bases: TGTGCCAGCAGCCCGTCCCGGGACAGGGCCACTGAAGCTTTCTTT.

This chain uses TRBV5-1 with TRBJ2-5; D call uncertain. This CDR3 is 14 amino acids long. Germline V lookup: CDR1 SGHRS, CDR2 YFSETQ. The V gene lost 0 bases and the J gene lost 1 base, with 7 bases spanning the gap. The CDR3 sequence is CASSLEVFQETQYF. DNA for the CDR3: TGCGCCAGCAGCTTGGAGGTTTTCCAAGAGACCCAGTACTTC.

DNA for the CDR3: TGTGCCAGCAGTGGAATGGGGTCCCCTGGAAACACCATATATTTT. This encodes CASSGMGSPGNTIYF. This chain uses TRBV6-1 with TRBJ1-3; D not certain. Germline V CDR1 and CDR2: MNHNS, SASEGT. The V gene lost 4 bases and the J gene lost 2 bases, with 12 bases spanning the gap. This CDR3 has 15 residues.

A word on this clone: In the same sample, other DNA sequences code for this CDR3. This chain links TRBV28 with TRBJ2-2; D is perhaps TRBD1 or TRBD2 (5 bases each). Trimming took 8 bases from V and 0 from J, leaving 7 bases between them. Germline CDR1 and CDR2: MDHEN and SYDVKM. The CDR3 is made up of 13 amino acids. The CDR3 loop is CASRGSNTGELFF. CDR3 DNA: TGTGCCAGCCGGGGCTCGAACACCGGGGAGCTGTTTTTT. Drawing the rest from reference TRBV28 and TRBJ2-2, the complete variable domain is DVKVTQSSRYLVKRTGEKVFLECVQDMDHENMFWYRQDPGLGLRLIYFSYDVKMKEKGDIPEGYSVSREKKERFSLILESASTNQTSMYLCASRGSNTGELFFGEGSRLTVL.

This clone was detected only once. This chain uses TRBV5-1 with TRBJ2-2; 7 bases are a match to TRBD2. CDR1 SGHRS and CDR2 YFSETQ come from the germline V gene. Losses at the gene ends were 0 bases for V and 6 bases for J; bases not matched to a gene: 8. The CDR3 has 16 amino acids. CDR3 residues: CASSLGPGGSAGELFF. The CDR3 DNA reads TGCGCCAGCAGCTTGGGTCCGGGAGGTAGCGCCGGGGAGCTGTTTTTT. Filled out from reference TRBV5-1 and TRBJ2-2, the complete variable domain reads KAGVTQTPRYLIKTRGQQVTLSCSPISGHRSVSWYQQTPGQGLQFLFEYFSETQRNKGNFPGRFSGRQFSNSRSEMNVSTLELGDSALYLCASSLGPGGSAGELFFGEGSRLTVL.

Turning to this clone: Other DNA sequences in the same sample also yield this CDR3. The chain couples TRBV9 to TRBJ2-2; either TRBD1 or TRBD2 may fit D (5 bases each). This CDR3 region has 14 residues. Germline CDR1 and CDR2: SGDLS and YYNGEE. V was cut by 0 bases and J by 6 bases, with 9 bases left in between. CDR3: CASSVVGVSGELFF. CDR3 nucleotides: TGTGCCAGCAGCGTAGTGGGGGTGTCCGGGGAGCTGTTTTTT.

The rearrangement joins TRBV2 to TRBJ2-3, with no clear D. The V gene lost 11 bases and the J gene lost 1 base, with 10 bases spanning the gap. The germline V gene encodes CDR1 SNHLY and CDR2 FYNNEI. This CDR3 comprises 12 residues. The CDR3 DNA reads TGTGCCGGCTCCTCCGGCACAGATACGCAGTATTTT. Translating it yields CAGSSGTDTQYF.

This chain connects TRBV9 to TRBJ1-2; 7 bases are a match to TRBD1. The CDR3 covers 16 residues. In germline, CDR1 is SGDLS, CDR2 YYNGEE. The junction had 8 bases not matched to a gene; V was cut back by 0 bases and J by 3 bases. The CDR3 is CASSVVSKGAYYGYTF. The CDR3, as DNA: TGTGCCAGCAGCGTAGTGTCTAAGGGGGCTTACTATGGCTACACCTTC.